Here is one T cell receptor (beta chain) with its context. Per the original data handling: Counts of nucleated cells, estimated from reference gene primer amplification, were obtained. Sequencing used immunoSEQ multiplex PCR; TCRdb keeps in-frame clones, though not all of them. The V and J calls and clone size were taken over from that table, and D and trimming were inferred from the DNA. The table records under 250,000 clones, 75% to 85% of them present only once. These data are taken from a study of blood T cell repertoires in COVID-19. The germline V and J ends were trimmed by 2 bases and 5 bases, with 19 bases remaining between them. The germline CDR1 and CDR2 sequences are LGHNA and YNFKEQ. CDR3 length equals 17 residues.

The V gene is TRBV4-2, the J gene TRBJ1-5; unclear D gene. This TCR was recovered from a man aged 45 to 65 with active or convalescent COVID-19. Input material: peripheral blood. The CDR3 spells CASSQKPTSYGYQPQHF. The CDR3 bases are TGTGCCAGCAGCCAAAAACCAACTTCGTACGGGTATCAGCCCCAGCATTTT.